The 28 T cell receptor beta chains given below trace back to one sample, sequenced in a study of blood T cell repertoires in COVID-19. Clones were sequenced by immunoSEQ multiplex PCR, and TCRdb holds only the in-frame ones, with some missing. The repertoire has some 330,000 clones, 88% of them found once; the top ten carry less than 5.5%. The specimen sequenced was PBMCs or T cells enriched from blood (not recorded which). All receptors derive from a man in his thirties or forties who had recovered from COVID-19.

V gene TRBV6-5 combines with J gene TRBJ1-4; D gene unclear. V lost 2 bases to trimming and J lost 8 bases, with 9 bases between them. Germline values: CDR1 MNHEY, CDR2 SVGAGI. The CDR3 loop spans 13 amino acids. Here the CDR3 DNA reads TGTGCCAGCAGTTACAGGCCAGGAGAAAAACTGTTTTTT. Protein sequence: CASSYRPGEKLFF.

The gene calls are TRBV9 and TRBJ2-5, with D unresolved. The CDR3 has 13 residues. Germline V CDR1 and CDR2: SGDLS, YYNGEE. With 2 bases removed from V and 2 bases from J, the gap between germline ends came to 7 bases. CDR3 nucleotide sequence: TGTGCCAGCAGCGTCTCACAGCAAGAGACCCAGTACTTC. Translating it yields CASSVSQQETQYF.

CDR3: CASSLGGIRDTEAFF. Written as DNA, the CDR3 is TGTGCCAGCAGCTTAGGGGGCATAAGGGACACTGAAGCTTTCTTT. The chain has TRBV7-9 and TRBJ1-1; TRBD1 might be the D (5 bases). The germline V gene encodes CDR1 SEHNR and CDR2 FQNEAQ (reference sequence). Trimming took 1 base from V and 3 from J, leaving 12 bases between them. This CDR3 spans 15 amino acids.

The chain uses TRBV4-1 and TRBJ2-7; 8 nucleotides align to TRBD1. Germline V gene lookup returns CDR1 MGHRA and CDR2 YSYEKL. The J segment lost 3 bases and the V segment lost 1 base, leaving 5 bases of the junction unmatched. The CDR3 sequence is 15 residues long. This CDR3 is CASSQAGQGNYEQYF. Written as DNA, the CDR3 is TGCGCCAGCAGCCAAGCCGGACAGGGCAACTACGAGCAGTACTTC.

J is TRBJ1-1 and V is TRBV23-1; 8 nucleotides agree with TRBD1. TRBV23-1 qualifies as an ORF whose function is uncertain. CDR3 size: 13 residues. Trimming took 4 bases from V and 11 from J; bases not matched to a gene: 9. The CDR3 region has the DNA TGCGCCAGCAGTCCATGGGACAGGAGGCACGCTTTCTTT. Encoded protein: CASSPWDRRHAFF.

The CDR3 region has the DNA TGTGCCAGCAGTTCACAGGGCAATGAGCAGTTCTTC. It encodes CASSSQGNEQFF. This rearrangement joins TRBV12-3 or TRBV12-4 to TRBJ2-1; TRBD1 is a possible D gene (6 bases). CDR3 size: 12 residues. V was cut by 4 bases and J by 6 bases, with 7 bases left in between.

The V call is TRBV19, the J call TRBJ1-2; 10 bases line up with TRBD1. Looked up from germline, CDR1 is LNHDA and CDR2 is SQIVND (reference sequence). The J segment lost 3 bases and the V segment lost 5 bases, leaving 15 bases of the junction unmatched. The CDR3 has 18 residues. CDR3 in DNA: TGTGCCAGTAGTCTCGGTCCCGGGACAGGGGTTGGTTACTATGGCTACACCTTC. It yields the protein CASSLGPGTGVGYYGYTF.

The chain couples TRBV15 to TRBJ1-1; 8 nucleotides match TRBD1. V trimming: 1 base; J trimming: 13 bases; junction bases outside the gene matches: 8. There are 13 residues in the CDR3. Germline V gene lookup returns CDR1 LNHNV and CDR2 YYDKDF (reference sequence). CDR3 protein: CATSRGPGQGVFF. The CDR3 DNA reads as TGTGCCACCAGCAGAGGTCCCGGACAGGGAGTTTTCTTT.

The chain has TRBV28 and TRBJ2-7; possible D gene TRBD1, 6 bases. Germline lookup yields CDR1 MDHEN and CDR2 SYDVKM. The CDR3 has 15 residues. V was clipped by 5 bases and J by 5 bases, with 19 bases between them. CDR3 bases: TGTGCCAGCAGTCCTGGGTACAGGGTTCTCGACGAGCAGTACTTC. Its translation is CASSPGYRVLDEQYF.

The rearrangement links TRBV10-2 to TRBJ1-4; 10 positions agree with TRBD1. This CDR3 comprises 13 residues. Germline V gene data show CDR1 as WSHSY and CDR2 as SAAADI. V shed 7 bases, J shed 8 bases, and the junction held 4 bases outside the gene matches. The CDR3 protein is CASKDRGHEKLFF. Here the CDR3 DNA reads TGCGCCAGCAAAGACAGGGGGCACGAAAAACTGTTTTTT.

V gene TRBV5-1 combines with J gene TRBJ2-5; TRBD1 matches 10 bases. V trimming: 4 bases; J trimming: 5 bases; junction bases outside the gene matches: 11. This CDR3 is 16 amino acids long. From germline, CDR1 is SGHRS and CDR2 YFSETQ. CDR3 amino acids: CASSQQPTGGLETQYF. The CDR3 nucleotides are TGCGCCAGCAGCCAACAACCGACAGGGGGCCTGGAGACCCAGTACTTC.

The rearrangement links TRBV13 to TRBJ2-5; 9 bases line up with TRBD2. CDR1 PRHDT and CDR2 FYEKMQ come from the germline V gene (reference sequence). The V gene end was trimmed by 0 bases and the J gene end by 6 bases; junction bases not matched to a gene: 8. The CDR3 runs to 16 residues. DNA of the CDR3: TGTGCCAGCAGCTTAGGAGGCGGGGGGGCCGGAAAGACCCAGTACTTC. It translates to CASSLGGGGAGKTQYF.

The rearrangement joins TRBV5-6 to TRBJ2-2; TRBD1 matches 9 bases. This CDR3 region has 16 residues. Trimming took 1 base from V and 3 from J; bases not matched to a gene: 4. The germline gives CDR1 SGHDT, CDR2 YYEEEE. CDR3 amino acids: CASSLPGQGYTGELFF. CDR3 nucleotide sequence: TGTGCCAGCAGCTTGCCGGGACAGGGATACACCGGGGAGCTGTTTTTT.

The CDR3 sequence is CAITDRDYEQYF. The CDR3 region has the DNA TGTGCCATCACAGACAGGGACTACGAGCAGTACTTC. The chain has TRBV10-3 and TRBJ2-7; 7 bases fit TRBD1. With 7 bases clipped from V and 3 bases from J, the junction kept 3 bases outside the gene matches. The CDR3 totals 12 residues. CDR1 ENHRY and CDR2 SYGVKD come from the germline V gene.

The chain employs TRBV7-2 and TRBJ2-7, with a weak D call TRBD2 (6 bases). Germline CDR1 and CDR2: SGHTA and FQGNSA. V was cut by 3 bases and J by 3 bases, with 12 bases left in between. The CDR3 spans 14 residues. The CDR3 is CASSFVSGDYEQYF. As DNA, the CDR3 is TGTGCCAGCAGCTTTGTGTCGGGGGACTACGAGCAGTACTTC.

This chain uses TRBV5-1 with TRBJ1-6, with D maybe TRBD1 (6 bases). CDR1 and CDR2 (germline): SGHRS, YFSETQ. The CDR3 totals 15 residues. The V end lost 2 bases, the J end lost 8 bases, and 14 bases lay between the germline ends. CDR3 DNA: TGCGCCAGCAGCTTCCAGGGGATCGGGTATTCACCCCTCCACTTT. It yields the protein CASSFQGIGYSPLHF.

The chain uses TRBV29-1 and TRBJ1-1, with unresolved D. This CDR3 region has 12 residues. The V end lost 2 bases, the J end lost 4 bases, and 8 bases lay between the germline ends. CDR1 and CDR2 from the germline V gene are SQVTM and ANQGSEA. The CDR3 nucleotides read TGCAGCGTTGAATTACGGAGCACTGAAGCTTTCTTT. Translation: CSVELRSTEAFF.

The J gene is TRBJ2-2, the V gene TRBV4-2, with D perhaps matching TRBD2 (5 bases). This CDR3 has 16 residues. Looked up from germline, CDR1 is LGHNA and CDR2 is YNFKEQ. The V end was cut by 2 bases, the J end by 5 bases, with 15 bases between. For the CDR3, the DNA is TGTGCCAGCAGCCAAACTTCGACTACGCTGACCGGGGAGCTGTTTTTT. It translates to CASSQTSTTLTGELFF.

This chain joins TRBV18 and TRBJ2-6, with 9 bases aligning to TRBD1. CDR1 is KGHSH, CDR2 LQKENI, per germline. J was trimmed by 0 bases and V by 4 bases; bases with no gene match: 4. The CDR3 runs 17 residues. The CDR3 DNA reads TGTGCCAGCTCACGCGGACAGGGGAACTCTGGGGCCAACGTCCTGACTTTC. Its translation: CASSRGQGNSGANVLTF.

The table lists this clone with a count of one. This chain joins TRBV7-9 and TRBJ2-3, with 8 bases lining up with TRBD2. CDR1 and CDR2 (germline): SEHNR, FQNEAQ (reference sequence). V lost 4 bases, J lost 7 bases, and 4 bases stayed unmatched. The CDR3 spans 13 residues. CDR3: CASSSGRAYTQYF. CDR3 DNA: TGTGCCAGCAGCTCCGGGAGGGCCTATACGCAGTATTTT.

V and J are TRBV7-2 and TRBJ2-3, with TRBD1 identical over 8 bases. Germline V gives CDR1 SGHTA, CDR2 FQGNSA. Trimming at V came to 3 bases and at J to 3 bases, leaving 2 bases not matched to a gene. The CDR3 runs to 14 residues. The CDR3 sequence is CASSLDRVTDTQYF. The CDR3 DNA sequence: TGTGCCAGCAGCTTGGACAGGGTAACAGATACGCAGTATTTT.

This chain joins TRBV7-9 and TRBJ1-1; perhaps TRBD1 as D (5 bases). Trimming cost V 4 bases and J 4 bases, with 7 bases left between them. CDR3 length: 12 residues. Germline V gene sequence: CDR1 SEHNR, CDR2 FQNEAQ (reference sequence). The CDR3 bases are TGTGCCAGCAGCTCGGGGGGCACTGAAGCTTTCTTT. As protein: CASSSGGTEAFF.

J is TRBJ2-1 and V is TRBV6-5, with 7 bases matching TRBD1. Germline values: CDR1 MNHEY, CDR2 SVGAGI. The J segment lost 4 bases and the V segment lost 7 bases, leaving 7 bases of the junction unmatched. The CDR3 loop spans 14 amino acids. For the CDR3, the DNA is TGTGCCAGCACCCCGGGACAGCTGTACAATGAGCAGTTCTTC. Amino acids: CASTPGQLYNEQFF.

The genes are TRBV30 and TRBJ1-3, with D maybe TRBD1 (5 bases). Trimming left V 0 bases short and J 0 bases short, with 18 bases between. The germline V gene has CDR1 GTSNPN and CDR2 SVGIG (reference sequence). The CDR3 covers 18 residues. The CDR3 loop is CAWSVEGRRRLSGNTIYF. CDR3 in DNA: TGTGCCTGGAGTGTAGAGGGGAGGAGGCGTCTCTCTGGAAACACCATATATTTT.

The count of this clone is one. V gene TRBV3-1 (or the pseudogene TRBV3-2) combines with J gene TRBJ1-6; no clear D. The length of the CDR3 is 17 residues. Looked up from germline, CDR1 is LGHDT and CDR2 is YNNKEL (reference sequence). V was clipped by 1 base and J by 10 bases, with 20 bases between them. The CDR3 loop reads CASSQVAAVEARSPLHF. CDR3 DNA: TGTGCCAGCAGCCAAGTGGCAGCCGTTGAGGCTAGATCACCCCTCCACTTT.

V gene TRBV28 combines with J gene TRBJ2-2; no reliable D call. With 2 bases removed from V and 3 bases from J, the gap between germline ends came to 4 bases. CDR1 and CDR2 from the germline V gene are MDHEN and SYDVKM. The CDR3 is 13 amino acids. In nucleotides, the CDR3 is TGTGCCAGCAGTTTAACGGACACCGGGGAGCTGTTTTTT. It translates to CASSLTDTGELFF. Supplemented by reference TRBV28 and TRBJ2-2, the full variable domain reads DVKVTQSSRYLVKRTGEKVFLECVQDMDHENMFWYRQDPGLGLRLIYFSYDVKMKEKGDIPEGYSVSREKKERFSLILESASTNQTSMYLCASSLTDTGELFFGEGSRLTVL.

V and J are TRBV7-3 and TRBJ2-5, with TRBD2 matching 12 bases. Germline V CDR1 and CDR2: SGHTA, FQGTGA. This CDR3 region has 15 residues. Germline trimming cut 5 bases from V and 4 bases from J; bases unmatched to any gene: 5. CDR3 bases: TGTGCCAGCAGCGCCCTAGCGGGGGGGCGAGAGACCCAGTACTTC. It specifies CASSALAGGRETQYF. Filled out from reference TRBV7-3 and TRBJ2-5, the complete variable domain reads GAGVSQTPSNKVTEKGKYVELRCDPISGHTALYWYRQSLGQGPEFLIYFQGTGAADDSGLPNDRFFAVRPEGSVSTLKIQRTERGDSAVYLCASSALAGGRETQYFGPGTRLLVL.

V is TRBV27 and J is TRBJ2-1; 8 bases line up with TRBD1. Unmatched junction bases numbered 17, after V lost 5 bases and J lost 5 bases. Germline loops: CDR1 MNHEY, CDR2 SMNVEV (reference sequence). CDR3 length: 18 residues. CDR3 nucleotides: TGTGCCAGCAGTCCCCTAGTACGGGACAGGTTGTTAAACAATGAGCAGTTCTTC. Its translation: CASSPLVRDRLLNNEQFF.